A single sample gave rise to the 21 T cell receptor beta chains below, sequenced in a study of Ad26.COV2.S vaccination and SARS-CoV-2 variants. Described treatment: around 19 received Ad26.COV2.S at low or high dose, single or two shots; several received placebo; per-sample allocation not given. Sampling took place 63 days after the first vaccine or placebo injection. Clones were read by immunoSEQ multiplex PCR, and TCRdb kept only the in-frame ones, dropping some. The sample gives about 480,000 clones, around 88% of which show up once; roughly 13% is in the top ten. Sequences were derived from peripheral blood, sampled in a trial of Ad26.COV2.S vaccine versus placebo. Source of these receptors: a person aged 18-65 years who received the Ad26.COV2.S COVID-19 vaccine or a placebo.

Note on this clone: One junction end disagrees with the germline gene, perhaps due to a read error. The V call is TRBV7-7, the J call TRBJ2-1, with TRBD2 matching 12 bases. The CDR3 consists of 15 residues. CDR1 and CDR2 from the germline V gene are SSHAT and FNYEAQ (reference sequence). In nucleotides, the CDR3 is TGTGCTAGCAGCCCCCTAGCGGGAGGGCTGGGTGAGCAGTTCTTC. Amino acids: CASSPLAGGLGEQFF. Combining the CDR3 with reference TRBV7-7 and TRBJ2-1 gives the whole variable domain GAGVSQSPRYKVTKRGQDVTLRCDPISSHATLYWYQQALGQGPEFLTYFNYEAQPDKSGLPSDRFSAERPEGSISTLTIQRTEQRDSAMYRCASSPLAGGLGEQFFGPGTRLTVL.

This chain links TRBV7-9 with TRBJ1-3; D perhaps matches TRBD1 (5 bases). The ends were cut back, 5 bases at V and 1 base at J, with 12 bases in the middle. The CDR3 runs to 15 residues. Per germline, CDR1 SEHNR and CDR2 FQNEAQ (reference sequence). The CDR3 spells CASSPAAGSGNTIYF. Written as DNA, the CDR3 is TGTGCCAGCAGCCCCGCGGCAGGGTCTGGAAACACCATATATTTT.

The rearrangement uses TRBV29-1 and TRBJ2-1; D gene uncertain. V was trimmed by 1 base and J by 2 bases, leaving 18 bases between them. Germline V CDR1 and CDR2: SQVTM, ANQGSEA. The CDR3 extends over 17 amino acids. As DNA, the CDR3 is TGCAGCGTTGAAGGGGCGGATAGTCCCTCTACCTACAATGAGCAGTTCTTC. Translation gives CSVEGADSPSTYNEQFF.

This clone was recorded many times. The chain joins TRBV28 to TRBJ1-2, with 7 positions matching TRBD1. CDR1 and CDR2 from the germline V gene are MDHEN and SYDVKM. The CDR3 spans 14 residues. The V segment lost 4 bases and the J segment 2 bases; nucleotides outside the gene matches: 4. The CDR3 nucleotides read TGTGCCAGCAGTTCTCAGGGGGGCAACTATGGCTACACCTTC. This sequence encodes CASSSQGGNYGYTF.

This rearrangement joins TRBV11-2 to TRBJ1-3; 7 bases fit TRBD1. There are 15 residues in the CDR3. The germline V gene encodes CDR1 SGHAT and CDR2 FQNNGV. V lost 5 bases and J lost 7; bases outside the gene matches: 11. CDR3 DNA sequence: TGTGCCAGCAGCCGACAGGGAGGCGACGCTAACACCATATATTTT. Protein sequence: CASSRQGGDANTIYF.

This rearrangement joins TRBV24-1 to TRBJ2-2, with 11 bases matching TRBD1. Germline CDR1 and CDR2: KGHDR and SFDVKD. The CDR3 runs 15 residues. After removal of 9 bases from V and 6 bases from J, the junction contained 8 bases not matched to a gene. The CDR3 sequence is CATSLGQGAAGELFF. CDR3 DNA: TGTGCCACCTCCCTCGGACAGGGGGCTGCCGGGGAGCTGTTTTTT.

The genes are TRBV24-1 and TRBJ1-2, with TRBD1 matching 7 bases. V was pared by 6 bases and J by 4 bases, with 7 bases of the junction left unmatched. The germline CDR1 and CDR2 sequences are KGHDR and SFDVKD. The CDR3 is made up of 14 amino acids. The CDR3 reads CATSPGQTFYGYTF. The CDR3 DNA sequence: TGTGCCACCAGTCCGGGACAGACTTTCTATGGCTACACCTTC.

V usage is TRBV9 and J usage is TRBJ2-3; 11 bases align to TRBD1. This CDR3 is 17 amino acids long. CDR1 and CDR2 (germline): SGDLS, YYNGEE. The junction had 8 bases not matched to a gene; V was cut back by 4 bases and J by 1 base. The CDR3 sequence: CASSPYGTGGGTDTQYF. CDR3 nucleotides: TGTGCCAGCAGCCCTTACGGGACAGGGGGAGGCACAGATACGCAGTATTTT. The full variable domain, with the rest looked up from reference TRBV9 and TRBJ2-3, is DSGVTQTPKHLITATGQRVTLRCSPRSGDLSVYWYQQSLDQGLQFLIQYYNGEERAKGNILERFSAQQFPDLHSELNLSSLELGDSALYFCASSPYGTGGGTDTQYFGPGTRLTVL.

This sequence joins TRBV7-2 and TRBJ2-3; D possibly corresponds to TRBD1 (6 bases). V lost 5 bases and J lost 2, with 11 bases in between. The CDR3 contains 14 residues. CDR1 SGHTA and CDR2 FQGNSA come from the germline V gene. The CDR3 nucleotides are TGTGCCAGCAGCCAGGGGCGGGCCACAGATACGCAGTATTTT. Encoded protein: CASSQGRATDTQYF.

With regard to this clone: This sample also contains other DNA sequences that code for the same CDR3. The chain has TRBV5-1 and TRBJ2-3; 15 bases line up with TRBD2. The V and J ends lost 3 bases and 3 bases, in that order; junction bases with no gene match: 2. The CDR3 is 16 amino acids. Germline V gene lookup returns CDR1 SGHRS and CDR2 YFSETQ. The CDR3 loop reads CASSSGLAGGTDTQYF. CDR3 DNA sequence: TGCGCCAGCAGCTCTGGACTAGCGGGAGGGACAGATACGCAGTATTTT. Together with reference TRBV5-1 and TRBJ2-3, the CDR3 gives the full variable domain: KAGVTQTPRYLIKTRGQQVTLSCSPISGHRSVSWYQQTPGQGLQFLFEYFSETQRNKGNFPGRFSGRQFSNSRSEMNVSTLELGDSALYLCASSSGLAGGTDTQYFGPGTRLTVL.

As regards this clone: At the DNA level, this CDR3 is encoded by other sequences in the same sample as well. This chain joins TRBV4-3 and TRBJ2-7, with 10 bases matching TRBD2. The ends lost 0 bases at V and 1 base at J; junction bases unmatched: 3. CDR3 size: 16 residues. In germline, CDR1 is LGHNA, CDR2 YSLEER. CDR3 region: CASSQDLAGASYEQYF. CDR3 in DNA: TGCGCCAGCAGCCAAGACCTAGCGGGAGCTTCCTACGAGCAGTACTTC.

V usage is TRBV18 and J usage is TRBJ1-3; D gene uncertain. Germline CDR1 is KGHSH and CDR2 is LQKENI. Deletions cut 3 bases from V and 5 bases from J, with 14 bases between. The length of the CDR3 is 15 residues. The CDR3 region has the DNA TGTGCCAGCTCACCCCCCGTGAGTCGAAGAAACACCATATATTTT. As protein: CASSPPVSRRNTIYF.

This chain connects TRBV4-2 to TRBJ2-3, with 7 bases matching TRBD2. The ends lost 3 bases at V and 5 bases at J; junction bases unmatched: 8. CDR1 and CDR2 (germline): LGHNA, YNFKEQ. CDR3 size: 15 residues. The CDR3 nucleotides read TGTGCCAGCAGCCAGTCTAGTGGGGGGGGAGATACGCAGTATTTT. This translates into CASSQSSGGGDTQYF.

The V gene is TRBV4-3, the J gene TRBJ2-7; D possibly corresponds to TRBD1 (5 bases). V was clipped by 1 base and J by 5 bases, with 18 bases between them. Germline loops: CDR1 LGHNA, CDR2 YSLEER. CDR3 length equals 16 residues. The CDR3 DNA sequence: TGCGCCAGCAGCCAAGCCTCAGGGATAGCCTCTGACGAGCAGTACTTC. Amino acid sequence: CASSQASGIASDEQYF.

The CDR3: CASSFSGGVYEQYF. The CDR3 region has the DNA TGTGCCAGCAGCTTTTCGGGAGGGGTCTACGAGCAGTACTTC. The rearrangement joins TRBV5-4 to TRBJ2-7, with 8 bases lining up with TRBD2. The CDR3 has 14 amino acids. Germline-derived CDR1 and CDR2 are SGHNT and YYREEE (reference sequence). J was trimmed by 3 bases and V by 2 bases; bases with no gene match: 4.

The CDR3 sequence: CASKGIFGQGARNTEAFF. The CDR3 DNA reads TGTGCCAGCAAAGGGATTTTTGGACAGGGGGCTCGGAACACTGAAGCTTTCTTT. The chain has TRBV6-4 and TRBJ1-1; TRBD1 matches 11 bases. V dropped 7 bases and J dropped 1; count of bases not matched to a gene: 14. Germline values: CDR1 MRHNA, CDR2 SNTAGT. CDR3 length: 18 residues.

The rearrangement joins TRBV6-5 to TRBJ2-3; D is undetermined. Trimming removed 4 bases from V and 1 base from J, with 6 bases in between. CDR1 and CDR2 (germline): MNHEY, SVGAGI. The CDR3 sequence is 13 residues long. CDR3 amino acids: CASSLGGTDTQYF. The CDR3 DNA sequence: TGTGCCAGCAGTTTGGGTGGCACAGATACGCAGTATTTT.

The chain employs TRBV6-4 and TRBJ2-2; possibly TRBD2 for D (6 bases). Germline values: CDR1 MRHNA, CDR2 SNTAGT. The CDR3 totals 14 residues. V was shortened by 4 bases and J by 4 bases, with 10 bases between the two germline ends. CDR3 in amino acids: CASSVSSATGELFF. The CDR3 DNA reads as TGTGCCAGCAGTGTGTCTAGCGCCACCGGGGAGCTGTTTTTT.

This clone is a singleton in its sample. This chain uses TRBV15 with TRBJ1-2; D unclear. V lost 5 bases and J lost 5, with 15 bases in between. Per germline, CDR1 LNHNV and CDR2 YYDKDF (reference sequence). This CDR3 has 14 amino acids. The CDR3 DNA follows: TGTGCCACCAGCGCCAAATGGGGTGTTTATGGCTACACCTTC. It yields the protein CATSAKWGVYGYTF. Full variable domain (rest looked up from reference TRBV15 and TRBJ1-2): DAMVIQNPRYQVTQFGKPVTLSCSQTLNHNVMYWYQQKSSQAPKLLFHYYDKDFNNEADTPDNFQSRRPNTSFCFLDIRSPGLGDTAMYLCATSAKWGVYGYTFGSGTRLTVV.

This chain joins TRBV7-9 and TRBJ2-5, with 9 nucleotides matching TRBD2. Trimming cost V 5 bases and J 7 bases; bases outside gene matches: 14. CDR1 and CDR2 (germline): SEHNR, FQNEAQ (reference sequence). The CDR3 is 16 residues long. CDR3 sequence: CASSPEGAGGVRTQYF. CDR3 bases: TGTGCCAGCAGCCCCGAAGGAGCGGGAGGTGTGCGGACCCAGTACTTC.

This chain uses TRBV11-2 with TRBJ2-7, with 9 bases lining up with TRBD2. V trimming: 6 bases; J trimming: 1 base; junction bases outside the gene matches: 10. In germline, CDR1 is SGHAT, CDR2 FQNNGV. The CDR3 has 16 amino acids. CDR3 in DNA: TGTGCCAGCAGAACTAGCGGGCTAGGCGGGTCCTACGAGCAGTACTTC. It specifies CASRTSGLGGSYEQYF.